This is a list of T cell receptor beta chains from one sample in a study of spatial heterogeneity in lung cancer. TCRdb itself ran the 5' RACE reads through MiXCR, one entry per CDR3 protein. The table shows about 17,000 distinct CDR3 sequences, with 20% to 25% occurring only once. This material consisted of PBMCs, taken at surgery. The receptors were gathered from a female donor with early-stage non-small cell lung cancer. Both conserved end residues are part of each CDR3. Each record gives: J gene, clone size, D gene, V gene, CDR3 protein, CDR3 DNA. A D gene is named only where the DNA matches it firmly. Rows give clone size only sometimes, using once, few, many, or a class for an expanded clone.

TRBJ1-5,few,TRBD1,TRBV27,CASSRGGSDQPQHF,TGTGCCAGCAGCCGAGGGGGCAGCGATCAGCCCCAGCATTTT
TRBJ1-2,medium-sized,TRBD1,TRBV12-3/TRBV12-4,CASSSGTDYGYTF,TGTGCCAGCAGTTCCGGGACAGACTATGGCTACACCTTC
TRBJ1-2,many,.,TRBV18,CASSRQPTEDGYGYTF,TGTGCCAGCTCACGCCAACCGACTGAGGACGGCTATGGCTACACCTTC
TRBJ1-2,many,.,TRBV15,CATSRDERSYTF,TGTGCCACCAGCAGAGACGAACGGAGCTACACCTTC
TRBJ1-1,many,TRBD1,TRBV6-2/TRBV6-3,CASSYSMTPGTENTEAFF,TGTGCCAGCAGTTACTCGATGACTCCCGGGACAGAGAACACTGAAGCTTTCTTT
TRBJ1-1,.,.,TRBV7-2,CASSFWGREAFF,TGTGCCAGCAGCTTTTGGGGCAGAGAAGCTTTCTTT
TRBJ2-3,.,.,TRBV7-6,CASSLGFTGSGTDTQYF,TGTGCCAGCAGCTTAGGATTTACAGGGTCGGGTACAGATACGCAGTATTTT
TRBJ2-3,many,.,TRBV19,CASSLDTRSTDTQYF,TGTGCCAGTAGTTTGGACACGAGAAGCACAGATACGCAGTATTTT
TRBJ2-1,.,TRBD2,TRBV20-1,CSAPSYSGIDNEQFF,TGCAGTGCTCCGTCCTATAGCGGGATCGACAATGAGCAGTTCTTC
TRBJ2-1,.,.,TRBV6-6,CASSQGSEQFF,TGTGCCAGCAGTCAAGGGAGCGAGCAGTTCTTC
TRBJ2-7,many,TRBD2,TRBV4-2,CASSPRTSGSVIYEQYF,TGTGCCAGCAGCCCCAGGACTAGCGGGAGCGTCATCTACGAGCAGTACTTC
TRBJ2-1,many,TRBD2,TRBV12-3/TRBV12-4,CASSRVAGGPDEQFF,TGTGCCAGCAGTAGGGTAGCGGGAGGGCCGGATGAGCAGTTCTTC
TRBJ1-6,many,TRBD1,TRBV28,CASRGQGPADSPLHF,TGTGCCAGCAGGGGACAGGGCCCGGCGGATTCACCCCTCCACTTT